This T cell receptor beta chain was captured in a study of blood T cell repertoires in COVID-19 (dated by TCRdb to between 2020 and 2021). Regarding the research as a whole: The collaborator samples originated in the United States, Italy and Spain and spanned the acute and convalescent phases of COVID-19. The material from the prospective study consisted of cDNA or gDNA derived from T cells, B-cell-depleted T cells, or PBMCs. The dataset comprised deeply sampled blood TCRbeta repertoires from subjects exposed to, actively infected with, or recovered from COVID-19. A freely available public database, intended as a resource for researchers studying the immune response to SARS-CoV-2, is where the repertoires were released. The samples were drawn from two sources: the first 160 participants of the ongoing ImmuneRACE study, and 1,200 or so subjects contributed by 6 global collaborators. Nearly every sample came with metadata listing a de-identified subject ID, COVID-19 status, age in years and sex. Where HLA class I and class II types were available, the types were taken from metadata supplied by the sample provider, not from assay-based typing.

General study outcomes and caveats: The quantity of clinical and demographic metadata differed by source and by participant and was supplied without curation.

Comment on this clone: The clone's antigen remains unknown. Nothing much larger sits one base from this clone, and base qualities are not available.

One collaborating source in Seattle enrolled patients while the patients were actively infected and followed the patients over time throughout the course of disease. Collaborating institutions collected whole blood in K2EDTA tubes following their own protocols. For TCRbeta analysis, collaborator samples were shipped as frozen whole blood, as isolated PBMCs, or as DNA extracted from either sample type. The immunoSEQ Assay, a bias-controlled multiplex PCR, was used to amplify TCRbeta CDR3 regions from genomic DNA. Concerning the study's data processing: Within the assay, amplification of reference gene primers was used to estimate how many nucleated cells each sample contained. To quantify the absolute abundance of each unique TCRbeta CDR3 rearrangement, sequence reads were collapsed and filtered. For each sample, productive Simpson clonality was calculated by taking the square root of Simpson's diversity index across productive rearrangements. This is the immuneACCESS table as TCRdb keeps it, with only in-frame sequences that have V and J called. A part of the clones is gone; compared with another copy, unresolved V genes explain less than half, and the rest is unexplained. V, J and clone size were drawn from that table, and D and trimming were deduced from the DNA. The sample includes over 150,000 clones, with roughly 88% observed a single time. 0.6% to 0.65% of the sample is in the top ten clones.

The CDR3 contains 16 residues, cysteine and phenylalanine counted. The CDR3 DNA has 48 bases and is translated from base 1. V is pared back by 4 bases and J by 1 base, with 17 bases lying between the germline termini. The germline V gene (reference sequence) sets CDR1 to SGHKS and CDR2 to YYEKEE. Material: peripheral blood. The receptor was derived from a man aged 60 to 69 with COVID-19, enrolled during active disease. In this chain, TRBV5-5 is recombined with TRBJ1-2, with no confident D gene call. The DNA sequence is as follows: TGTGCCAGCAGCGTCGACGGTGGAACAGTTAACTATGGCTACACCTTC. Translation gives CASSVDGGTVNYGYTF.